The T cell receptor beta chain described here comes from a study of blood T cells in healthy people across ages. Study-level findings and limits: Measured against age, TCR beta diversity per million T cells decreased in a roughly linear manner. Donor CMV infection status was unknown, possibly confounding age-related changes in expanded clonotypes. When set beside aged donors, long-lived donors presented more naive CD4+ cells and higher diversity.

Next came a second PCR, run for about 7 to 12 cycles, which used a sample-barcoded 5' primer along with a J-beta primer mix. TCRdb re-derived calls from the 5' RACE reads in MiXCR, one entry per CDR3 protein. Altogether about 1.4 million distinct CDR3 sequences are present, 55% to 75% being singletons, with the ten largest covering roughly 7%. Notes on this clonotype: Its antigen is unknown.

The CDR3 runs to 16 residues. Trimming cost V 0 bases and J 4 bases; bases outside gene matches: 6. Germline-derived CDR1 and CDR2 are MGHRA and YSYEKL. The chain uses TRBV4-1 and TRBJ2-1; TRBD2 aligns across 7 bases. The TCR originated in a man between 18 and 29 years old in good health. The sample taken for sequencing was blood. The CDR3 coding sequence is TGCGCCAGCAGCCAAGAACCGGCCGGGGGGTACAATGAGCAGTTCTTC. This encodes CASSQEPAGGYNEQFF.